This T cell receptor beta chain originates from a study of blood T cell repertoires in COVID-19. The method was immunoSEQ multiplex PCR; TCRdb's version includes in-frame clones alone and lacks a portion of them. The table shows fewer than 250,000 clones, with 70% to 90% occurring only once. In its sample, this clone was seen once. The V segment lost 0 bases and the J segment 1 base; nucleotides outside the gene matches: 6. The CDR3 has 17 residues. The germline V gene has CDR1 SGHNT and CDR2 YYREEE (reference sequence). The origin of this receptor is a woman aged 65 to 85 with acute or convalescent COVID-19. The chain uses TRBV5-4 and TRBJ2-2; 7 bases align to TRBD1. The specimen sequenced was peripheral blood. The CDR3 DNA reads as TGTGCCAGCAGCTTGGCCGGCAGGGGGTGGAACACCGGGGAGCTGTTTTTT. It translates to CASSLAGRGWNTGELFF. The variable domain in full, with the rest retrieved from reference TRBV5-4 and TRBJ2-2, is ETGVTQSPTHLIKTRGQQVTLRCSSQSGHNTVSWYQQALGQGPQFIFQYYREEENGRGNFPPRFSGLQFPNYSSELNVNALELDDSALYLCASSLAGRGWNTGELFFGEGSRLTVL.